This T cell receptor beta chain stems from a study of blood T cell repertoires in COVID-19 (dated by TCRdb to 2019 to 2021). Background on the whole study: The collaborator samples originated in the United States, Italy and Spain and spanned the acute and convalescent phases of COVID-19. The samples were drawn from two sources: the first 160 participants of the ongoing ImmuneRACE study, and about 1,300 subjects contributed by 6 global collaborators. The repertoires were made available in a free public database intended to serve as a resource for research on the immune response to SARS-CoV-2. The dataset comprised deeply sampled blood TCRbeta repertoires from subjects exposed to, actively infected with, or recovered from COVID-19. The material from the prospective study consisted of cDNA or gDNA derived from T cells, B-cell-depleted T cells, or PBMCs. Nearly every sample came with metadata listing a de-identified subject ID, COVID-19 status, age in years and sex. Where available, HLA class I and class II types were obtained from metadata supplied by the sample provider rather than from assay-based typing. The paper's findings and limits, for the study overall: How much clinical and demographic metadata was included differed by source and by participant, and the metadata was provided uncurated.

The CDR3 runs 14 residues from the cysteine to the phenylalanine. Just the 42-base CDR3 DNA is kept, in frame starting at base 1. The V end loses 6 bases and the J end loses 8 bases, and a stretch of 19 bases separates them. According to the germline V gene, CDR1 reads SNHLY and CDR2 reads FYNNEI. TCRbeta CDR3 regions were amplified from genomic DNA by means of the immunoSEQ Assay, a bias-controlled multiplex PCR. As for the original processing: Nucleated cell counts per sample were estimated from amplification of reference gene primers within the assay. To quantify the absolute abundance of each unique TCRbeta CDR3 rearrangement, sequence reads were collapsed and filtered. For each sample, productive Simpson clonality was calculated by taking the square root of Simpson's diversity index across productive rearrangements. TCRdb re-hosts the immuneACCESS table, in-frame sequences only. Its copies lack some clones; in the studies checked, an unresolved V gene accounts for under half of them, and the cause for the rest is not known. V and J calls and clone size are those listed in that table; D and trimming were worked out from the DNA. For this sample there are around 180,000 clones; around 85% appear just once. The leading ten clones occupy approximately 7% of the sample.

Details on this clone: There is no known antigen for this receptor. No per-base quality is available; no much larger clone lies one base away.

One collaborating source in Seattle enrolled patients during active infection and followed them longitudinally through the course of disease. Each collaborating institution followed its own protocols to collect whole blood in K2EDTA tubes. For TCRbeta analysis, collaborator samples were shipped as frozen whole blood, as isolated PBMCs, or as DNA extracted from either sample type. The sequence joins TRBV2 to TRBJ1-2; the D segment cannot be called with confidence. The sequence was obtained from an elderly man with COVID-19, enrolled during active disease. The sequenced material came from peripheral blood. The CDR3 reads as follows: CASRRHLLSWGYTF. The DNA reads TGTGCCAGCAGGAGACACCTTCTCTCTTGGGGCTACACCTTC.